The 19 T cell receptor beta chains given below trace back to one sample, sequenced in a study of graft-versus-host responses after intestinal transplantation. Antigens of these TCRs are unknown. The repertoire was sequenced with immunoSEQ multiplex PCR; TCRdb's copy has only in-frame clones and lacks some. The data show some 100,000 clones, around 93% seen once. This sample comprised unstimulated CD8+ T cells sorted from spleen or lymph node cells, obtained before transplant. These receptors came from a human donor who was the organ donor for an intestinal transplant.

The gene calls are TRBV5-5 and TRBJ1-2; D is unclear. Trimming pared 2 bases from V and 7 bases from J, leaving 9 bases between. The germline V gene encodes CDR1 SGHKS and CDR2 YYEKEE (reference sequence). This CDR3 has 12 residues. CDR3 in DNA: TGTGCCAGCAGCTTTCGGGGTCTTGGCTACACCTTC. The encoded protein is CASSFRGLGYTF.

This chain joins TRBV27 and TRBJ2-7; D unclear. Germline V lookup: CDR1 MNHEY, CDR2 SMNVEV (reference sequence). The CDR3 is made up of 13 amino acids. Trimming stripped 0 bases from V and 2 bases from J, with 5 bases between. This CDR3 reads CASSLSPTYEQYF. In DNA form, the CDR3 reads TGTGCCAGCAGTTTATCCCCCACCTACGAGCAGTACTTC.

The J gene is TRBJ2-5, the V gene TRBV7-7, with 7 positions matching TRBD1. The CDR3 contains 14 residues. Unmatched junction bases numbered 8, after V lost 5 bases and J lost 5 bases. Germline V CDR1 and CDR2: SSHAT, FNYEAQ (reference sequence). This chain's CDR3 is CASSPTTGLETQYF. The CDR3 bases are TGTGCCAGCAGCCCTACGACAGGGCTTGAGACCCAGTACTTC.

V usage is TRBV10-1 and J usage is TRBJ2-1; D is undetermined. Per germline, CDR1 WNHNN and CDR2 SYGVQD (reference sequence). The length of the CDR3 is 11 residues. V lost 4 bases and J lost 6, with 4 bases in between. The CDR3 loop is CASSAGNEQFF. The CDR3 DNA reads as TGCGCCAGCAGTGCGGGCAATGAGCAGTTCTTC.

This chain uses TRBV19 with TRBJ2-2; 8 bases fit TRBD1. Per germline, CDR1 LNHDA and CDR2 SQIVND (reference sequence). V was pared by 7 bases and J by 7 bases, with 14 bases of the junction left unmatched. This CDR3 region has 16 residues. The DNA for the CDR3 is TGTGCCAGTACCCCGGACAGGGTTGAAGGCGGCGGGGAGCTGTTTTTT. As protein: CASTPDRVEGGGELFF.

V gene TRBV29-1 combines with J gene TRBJ2-3, with 14 bases lining up with TRBD2. The V gene's germline CDR1 is SQVTM and CDR2 ANQGSEA. J gave up 2 bases and V 6 bases, and 7 bases lay outside the gene matches. The CDR3 is 16 residues long. The CDR3 loop is CSVAGTSGSYTDTQYF. The CDR3 bases are TGCAGCGTGGCCGGGACTAGCGGGAGTTACACAGATACGCAGTATTTT.

The rearrangement joins TRBV30 to TRBJ2-5; 10 bases map to TRBD2. This CDR3 comprises 15 residues. Trimming took 2 bases from V and 1 from J; bases not matched to a gene: 4. Per the germline V gene, CDR1 is GTSNPN and CDR2 is SVGIG (reference sequence). Here the CDR3 DNA reads TGTGCCTGGAGTCCGGGACTAGCGATCCAAGAGACCCAGTACTTC. Translating it yields CAWSPGLAIQETQYF.

This clone was detected only once. The gene calls are TRBV27 and TRBJ1-6; D might be TRBD1 (5 bases). Trimming stripped 3 bases from V and 10 bases from J, with 13 bases between. CDR3 length: 14 residues. The germline CDR1 and CDR2 sequences are MNHEY and SMNVEV (reference sequence). The CDR3 region is CASSFSGLESPLHF. The CDR3 DNA reads as TGTGCCAGCAGTTTTTCAGGGCTGGAGTCACCCCTCCACTTT.

The count of this clone is one. The chain uses TRBV9 and TRBJ1-2; 8 nucleotides align to TRBD1. The germline gives CDR1 SGDLS, CDR2 YYNGEE. CDR3 length: 16 residues. The J segment lost 4 bases and the V segment lost 4 bases, leaving 12 bases of the junction unmatched. The CDR3 loop is CASSSTRTGGAYGYTF. Here the CDR3 DNA reads TGTGCCAGCAGCTCTACAAGAACAGGGGGAGCCTATGGCTACACCTTC.

The rearrangement joins TRBV11-2 to TRBJ2-5, with 9 bases lining up with TRBD2. The V gene end was trimmed by 1 base and the J gene end by 5 bases; junction bases not matched to a gene: 8. The CDR3 extends over 16 amino acids. Germline V gene sequence: CDR1 SGHAT, CDR2 FQNNGV. The CDR3 loop is CASSLVGGGAPETQYF. CDR3 nucleotide sequence: TGTGCCAGCAGCTTAGTCGGCGGGGGGGCACCGGAGACCCAGTACTTC.

This clone was seen once. The chain recombines TRBV29-1 with TRBJ1-2; TRBD1 agrees at 9 bases. V shed 3 bases and J 4 bases; nucleotides not matched to a gene: 9. The germline V gene has CDR1 SQVTM and CDR2 ANQGSEA. The CDR3 consists of 15 residues. The CDR3 DNA reads TGCAGCGTTGACCAACAGGGGGCGCAGATCTATGGCTACACCTTC. Its translation is CSVDQQGAQIYGYTF.

The gene calls are TRBV5-1 and TRBJ1-1, with D perhaps TRBD1 (6 bases). V was trimmed by 0 bases and J by 3 bases, leaving 15 bases between them. Germline V CDR1 and CDR2: SGHRS, YFSETQ. The length of the CDR3 is 16 residues. Here the CDR3 reads CASSLGDTFRDTEAFF. For the CDR3, the DNA is TGCGCCAGCAGCTTGGGGGACACCTTTCGGGACACTGAAGCTTTCTTT. Variable domain in full (rest from reference TRBV5-1 and TRBJ1-1): KAGVTQTPRYLIKTRGQQVTLSCSPISGHRSVSWYQQTPGQGLQFLFEYFSETQRNKGNFPGRFSGRQFSNSRSEMNVSTLELGDSALYLCASSLGDTFRDTEAFFGQGTRLTVV.

The chain uses TRBV5-1 and TRBJ1-1; tentatively, D is TRBD1 (5 bases). V lost 2 bases and J 8 bases, leaving 13 bases between the germline ends. Germline assignment: CDR1 SGHRS and CDR2 YFSETQ. The CDR3 consists of 13 residues. CDR3 sequence: CASSFRGELEAFF. CDR3 in DNA: TGCGCCAGCAGCTTCCGGGGGGAACTAGAAGCTTTCTTT.

The chain uses TRBV10-2 and TRBJ1-2; D ambiguous. The V and J ends lost 7 bases and 6 bases respectively, with 15 bases between them. Looked up from germline, CDR1 is WSHSY and CDR2 is SAAADI. This CDR3 has 13 amino acids. CDR3 sequence (DNA): TGCGCCAGCAACGTGGATCGGAGGGATGGCTACACCTTC. Translation gives CASNVDRRDGYTF.

This sequence joins TRBV30 and TRBJ1-5; possible D gene TRBD1, 6 bases. This CDR3 has 16 amino acids. Trimming shortened V by 4 bases and J by 0 bases, and 16 bases separated the two germline ends. The V gene's germline CDR1 is GTSNPN and CDR2 SVGIG (reference sequence). The CDR3 DNA reads as TGTGCCTGGATTATGGACAGCAAATATAGCAATCAGCCCCAGCATTTT. This sequence encodes CAWIMDSKYSNQPQHF.

The chain is built from TRBV5-6 and TRBJ1-2; D is unclear. The germline V gene has CDR1 SGHDT and CDR2 YYEEEE. With 2 bases removed from V and 4 bases from J, the gap between germline ends came to 12 bases. CDR3 size: 14 residues. The CDR3 sequence is CASSFGIGSYGYTF. The CDR3 DNA is TGTGCCAGCAGCTTTGGGATCGGGAGCTATGGCTACACCTTC.

This rearrangement joins TRBV11-2 to TRBJ2-1; 8 bases are a match to TRBD2. The V and J ends lost 1 base and 7 bases, in that order; junction bases with no gene match: 12. Germline lookup yields CDR1 SGHAT and CDR2 FQNNGV. The CDR3 has 17 amino acids. The chain's CDR3 is CASSLGEAGDSRNEQFF. CDR3 in DNA: TGTGCCAGCAGCTTAGGGGAAGCGGGAGACTCTAGGAATGAGCAGTTCTTC.

J is TRBJ2-5 and V is TRBV7-3, with 8 bases fitting TRBD1. The CDR3 is 15 amino acids. Germline CDR1 SGHTA, CDR2 FQGTGA. J was trimmed by 5 bases and V by 5 bases; bases with no gene match: 10. CDR3 amino acids: CASSPGQGVRETQYF. The CDR3, as DNA: TGTGCCAGCAGCCCTGGACAGGGTGTAAGGGAGACCCAGTACTTC.

The chain couples TRBV9 to TRBJ1-1; D remains unclear. CDR1 and CDR2 from the germline V gene are SGDLS and YYNGEE. This CDR3 has 15 residues. V lost 0 bases, J lost 0 bases, and 9 bases lay in between. The CDR3 here is CASSVGGKLNTEAFF. CDR3 nucleotide sequence: TGTGCCAGCAGCGTAGGCGGGAAATTGAACACTGAAGCTTTCTTT.